These T cell receptor beta chains were read from a single sample in a study of CD8 T cells in ankylosing spondylitis. MiXCR, run by TCRdb on the 5' RACE reads, gives a single entry per CDR3 protein. This sample carries roughly 260,000 distinct CDR3 sequences, roughly 20% of them seen once, and the ten largest clones take under 8.5%. The sequencing input was blood, either unsorted or a sorted T cell fraction (not recorded which). These TCRs come from a male donor with ankylosing spondylitis or in good health (not recorded which). CDR3s include the opening cysteine and the closing phenylalanine or tryptophan. D genes are given only for firm matches. The size of a clone is reported for some rows only, either as once, few or many, or as a class for expanded clones.

d_gene: TRBD2; v_gene: TRBV7-9; j_gene: TRBJ2-4; abundance: NA; CDR3nt: TGTGCCAGCAGCTTTGTAGCGGGAGACCCACGGGACATTCAGTACTTC; CDR3aa: CASSFVAGDPRDIQYF
d_gene: NA; v_gene: TRBV14; j_gene: TRBJ2-2; abundance: NA; CDR3nt: TGTGCCAGCAGCCAAGAAGGACCGATTACCGGGGAGCTGTTTTTT; CDR3aa: CASSQEGPITGELFF
d_gene: TRBD1; v_gene: TRBV12-3/TRBV12-4; j_gene: TRBJ1-1; abundance: many; CDR3nt: TGTGCCAGCAGTTTGCGGGGACAGGGCCTTGAAGCTTTCTTT; CDR3aa: CASSLRGQGLEAFF
d_gene: NA; v_gene: TRBV6-1; j_gene: TRBJ1-6; abundance: few; CDR3nt: TGTGCCAGCCGGAGCGCCGGGACCCCTCAGGATTCACCCCTCCACTTT; CDR3aa: CASRSAGTPQDSPLHF
d_gene: TRBD2; v_gene: TRBV6-5; j_gene: TRBJ2-3; abundance: many; CDR3nt: TGTGCCAGCAGTTATAGCGGGGGGGCCAACACAGATACGCAGTATTTT; CDR3aa: CASSYSGGANTDTQYF
d_gene: TRBD2; v_gene: TRBV30; j_gene: TRBJ2-2; abundance: NA; CDR3nt: TGTGCCTGGACCGGACTAGCGGGAGCCGGCACCGGGGAGCTGTTTTTT; CDR3aa: CAWTGLAGAGTGELFF
d_gene: NA; v_gene: TRBV20-1; j_gene: TRBJ1-6; abundance: NA; CDR3nt: TGCAGTGCCGCCCCACGCACCTATAATTCACCCCTCCACTTT; CDR3aa: CSAAPRTYNSPLHF
d_gene: TRBD1; v_gene: TRBV7-2; j_gene: TRBJ2-3; abundance: NA; CDR3nt: TGTGCCAGCAGATTATCCGGGACAGTCACAGATACGCAGTATTTT; CDR3aa: CASRLSGTVTDTQYF
d_gene: NA; v_gene: TRBV7-2; j_gene: TRBJ2-1; abundance: few; CDR3nt: TGTGCCAGCAGCTTAGGGATTGGGGTCTACAATGAGCAGTTCTTC; CDR3aa: CASSLGIGVYNEQFF
d_gene: NA; v_gene: TRBV29-1; j_gene: TRBJ2-1; abundance: NA; CDR3nt: TGCAGCGTTGAAGATGAAGGGCCAGGGTCCTACAATGAGCAGTTCTTC; CDR3aa: CSVEDEGPGSYNEQFF
d_gene: TRBD2; v_gene: TRBV6-1; j_gene: TRBJ2-3; abundance: once; CDR3nt: TGTGCCAGCAGACCAGCGGGGGGCCGTCCAGATACGCAGTATTTT; CDR3aa: CASRPAGGRPDTQYF
d_gene: NA; v_gene: TRBV12-3/TRBV12-4; j_gene: TRBJ1-6; abundance: few; CDR3nt: TGTGCCAGCAACAGCCGCGGCTCCTATAATTCACCCCTCCACTTT; CDR3aa: CASNSRGSYNSPLHF
d_gene: NA; v_gene: TRBV5-5; j_gene: TRBJ1-4; abundance: NA; CDR3nt: TGTGCCAGCAGCTTCCGGAATAATGAAAAACTGTTTTTT; CDR3aa: CASSFRNNEKLFF
d_gene: NA; v_gene: TRBV27; j_gene: TRBJ1-2; abundance: few; CDR3nt: TGTGCCAGCAGTTTATCGCCTGACGACGGCTATAACTATGGCTACACCTTC; CDR3aa: CASSLSPDDGYNYGYTF
d_gene: NA; v_gene: TRBV20-1; j_gene: TRBJ2-2; abundance: few; CDR3nt: TGCAGTGCTATACCAGGGGGGTCCACCGGGGAGCTGTTTTTT; CDR3aa: CSAIPGGSTGELFF
d_gene: TRBD2; v_gene: TRBV19; j_gene: TRBJ2-1; abundance: NA; CDR3nt: TGTGCCAGTAGTCCGGGACTAGCGTCGGCATCTCAAGGGTTCTTC; CDR3aa: CASSPGLASASQGFF